This TCR beta chain came from a study of human T cells and chemical hapten exposure. Study at large: DPC at 2% was the sensitizing agent, placed on 2 cm by 2 cm of upper inner arm skin. The scalp of each patient received a weekly diphenylcyclopropenone dose for the full roughly 24-week study. Whole-study results and caveats: A positive correlation with patch test score was found for PT1 expanded TCR counts.

The sample holds a few counts of this clonotype. Its specificity is not known. Individual cDNA molecules each carried unique molecular identifiers attached by the library. TCRdb passed the RACE reads through MiXCR, listing each CDR3 protein once. The repertoire holds approximately 180,000 distinct CDR3 sequences, with more than 25% as singletons. As to time point: pre-sensitization, week 0. Treatment indicated: therapeutic diphenylcyclopropenone sensitization with weekly scalp DPC. J was trimmed by 5 bases and V by 5 bases; bases with no gene match: 10. From germline, CDR1 is SEHNR and CDR2 FQNEAQ (reference sequence). CDR3 size: 15 residues.

J is TRBJ2-5 and V is TRBV7-9; TRBD2 aligns across 8 bases. This specimen was whole blood, taken in connection with sensitization to the hapten diphenylcyclopropenone (DPC). This receptor was taken from a woman under 40 with alopecia areata. Some clones in this sample may be carry-over from other donors' samples. This chain's CDR3 is CASSTGGSVVETQYF. The CDR3 bases are TGTGCCAGCAGCACGGGAGGGTCGGTTGTTGAGACCCAGTACTTC.